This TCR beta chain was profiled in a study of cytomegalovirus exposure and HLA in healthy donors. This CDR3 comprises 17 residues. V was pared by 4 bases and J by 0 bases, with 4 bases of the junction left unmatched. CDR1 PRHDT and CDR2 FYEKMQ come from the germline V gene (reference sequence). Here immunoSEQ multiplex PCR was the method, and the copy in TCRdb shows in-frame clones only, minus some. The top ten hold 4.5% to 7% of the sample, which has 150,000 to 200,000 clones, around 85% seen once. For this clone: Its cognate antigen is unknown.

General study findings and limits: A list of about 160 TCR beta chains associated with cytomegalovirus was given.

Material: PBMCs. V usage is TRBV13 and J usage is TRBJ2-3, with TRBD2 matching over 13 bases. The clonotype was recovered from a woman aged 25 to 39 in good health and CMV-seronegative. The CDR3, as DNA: TGTGCCAGCAGCTCGACTAGCGGGGGGCCTAGCACAGATACGCAGTATTTT. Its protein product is CASSSTSGGPSTDTQYF.